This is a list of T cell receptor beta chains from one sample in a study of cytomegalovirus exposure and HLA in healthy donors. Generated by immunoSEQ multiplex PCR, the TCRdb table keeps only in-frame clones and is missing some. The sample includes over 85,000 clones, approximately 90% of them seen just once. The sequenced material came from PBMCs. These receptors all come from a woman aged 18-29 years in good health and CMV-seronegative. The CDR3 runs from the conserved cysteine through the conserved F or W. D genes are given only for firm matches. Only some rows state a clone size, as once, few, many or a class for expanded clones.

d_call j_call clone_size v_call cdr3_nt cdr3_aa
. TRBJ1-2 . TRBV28 TGTGCCAGCAGTTACGGTCGGGGGGGGCGGCCCTACACCTTC CASSYGRGGRPYTF
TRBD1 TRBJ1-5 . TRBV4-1 TGCGCCAGCAGCCTATGGGACAGGGGGGGAAATCAGCCCCAGCATTTT CASSLWDRGGNQPQHF
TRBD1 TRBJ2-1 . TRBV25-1 TGTGCCAGCAGTGATCCCGGGACAGGCTTATACAATGAGCAGTTCTTC CASSDPGTGLYNEQFF
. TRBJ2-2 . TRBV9 TGTGCCAGCAGCGCCGACACCGGGGAGCTGTTTTTT CASSADTGELFF
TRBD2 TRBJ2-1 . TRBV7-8 TGTGCCAGCAGGGAGGGACTAGCGACGCCCCGAGGGCAGTTCTTC CASREGLATPRGQFF
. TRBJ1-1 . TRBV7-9 TGTGCCAGCAGCTTAGTAAGCGGTCGGCCGCAGGAAGCTTTCTTT CASSLVSGRPQEAFF
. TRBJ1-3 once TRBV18 TGTGCCAGCTCAAAGGCCGGACAGAGCTCTGGAAACACCATATATTTT CASSKAGQSSGNTIYF
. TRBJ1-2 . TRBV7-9 TGTGCCAGCAGGGGCGCAGAAAACTATGGCTACACCTTC CASRGAENYGYTF
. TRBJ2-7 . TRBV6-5 TGTGCCAGCGCCTACCGCGACGGAGGCCTCTACGAGCAGTACTTC CASAYRDGGLYEQYF
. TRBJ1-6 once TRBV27 TGTGCCAGCAGTTCTGCGGCCGACTCCTATAATTCACCCCTCCACTTT CASSSAADSYNSPLHF
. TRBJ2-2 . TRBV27 TGTGCCAGCAGCCAAAACAGGGAGTACACCGGGGAGCTGTTTTTT CASSQNREYTGELFF
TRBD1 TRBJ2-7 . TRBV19 TGTGCCAGTAGTATCGGAGGACAGGGGCTCTACGAGCAGTACTTC CASSIGGQGLYEQYF
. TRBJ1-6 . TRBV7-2 TGTGCCAGCAGCCGACCAAATGAACAGGGTAAATTT CASSRPNEQGKF
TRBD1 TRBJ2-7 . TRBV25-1 TGTGCCAGCAGGGAGACAGGGGGCCCCTACGAGCAGTACTTC CASRETGGPYEQYF
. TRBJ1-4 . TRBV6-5 TGTGCCAGCAGTCGGGGAACTAATGAAAAACTGTTTTTT CASSRGTNEKLFF
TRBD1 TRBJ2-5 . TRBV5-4 TGTGCCAGCAGCATTGACAGGGGGCAAGAGACCCAGTACTTC CASSIDRGQETQYF
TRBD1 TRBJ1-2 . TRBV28 TGTGCCAGCAGTTTAAGGGACAGGGGTGGCTACACCTTC CASSLRDRGGYTF
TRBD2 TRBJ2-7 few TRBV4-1 TGCGCCAGCAGCCAAGTCCCGGGACTACAGATCTACGAGCAGTACTTC CASSQVPGLQIYEQYF
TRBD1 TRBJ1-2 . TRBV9 TGTGCCAGCAGCGCCGGACAGGCCACGTATGGCTACACCTTC CASSAGQATYGYTF
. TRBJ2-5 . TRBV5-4 TGTGCCAGCAGCTTGAAGCTCTCACAAGAGACCCAGTACTTC CASSLKLSQETQYF
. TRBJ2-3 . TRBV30 TGTGCCTGGACCCGATTGGACAGTTCTAGCACAGATACGCAGTATTTT CAWTRLDSSSTDTQYF
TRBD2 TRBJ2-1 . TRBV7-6 TGTGCCAGCAGCCGTTGGACTAGTTCCAATGAGCAGTTCTTC CASSRWTSSNEQFF
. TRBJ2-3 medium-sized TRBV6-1 TGTGCCAGCAGTGGCTCGACAGGATCCACAGATACGCAGTATTTT CASSGSTGSTDTQYF
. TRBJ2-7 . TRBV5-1 TGCGCCAGCAGCTTGGTAGGGGAACACTACGAGCAGTACTTC CASSLVGEHYEQYF
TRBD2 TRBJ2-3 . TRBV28 TGTGCCAGCAGCATTAGCGGGGGGACAGATACGCAGTATTTT CASSISGGTDTQYF
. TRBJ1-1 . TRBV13 TGTGCCAGCAGCTCGACTGTGAACACTGAAGCTTTCTTT CASSSTVNTEAFF
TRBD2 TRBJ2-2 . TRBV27 TGTGCCAGCAGTATAAATAGAAGGACTAGCGGGAGTCACGGGGAGCTGTTTTTT CASSINRRTSGSHGELFF
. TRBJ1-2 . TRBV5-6 TGTGCCAGCAGTTTCGTCATATTTGGGCTTGGTGACTATGGCTACACCTTC CASSFVIFGLGDYGYTF
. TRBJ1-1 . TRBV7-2 TGTGCCAGCAGCTCCGTACAGGGCTTGAACACTGAAGCTTTCTTT CASSSVQGLNTEAFF
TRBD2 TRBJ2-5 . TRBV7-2 TGTGCCAGCAGCTTAGACAGGACTAGCATAGAGACCCAGTACTTC CASSLDRTSIETQYF
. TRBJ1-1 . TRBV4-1 TGCGCCAGCAGCCAGCCAGACACCTCGAACACTGAAGCTTTCTTT CASSQPDTSNTEAFF
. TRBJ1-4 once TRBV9 TGTGCCAGCAGCGTAGGGAGACTCCCGACTAATGAAAAACTGTTTTTT CASSVGRLPTNEKLFF
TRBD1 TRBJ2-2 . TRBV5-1 TGCGCCAGCAGTTTGGGACAGATCCACACCGGGGAGCTGTTTTTT CASSLGQIHTGELFF
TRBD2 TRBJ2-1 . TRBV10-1 TGCGCCAGCAGTGGATCCACCGGGACTAGCGGGGGACTACGGACCCAGCAGTTCTTC CASSGSTGTSGGLRTQQFF